This T cell receptor (beta chain) was observed in a study of cytomegalovirus exposure and HLA in healthy donors (dated 2017 in TCRdb). General notes on the study: An earlier analysis of about 560 of the donors reported 276 Gb of sequence data and around 110 million unique TCR beta sequences obtained from about 180 million T cells. In an earlier analysis of roughly 580 of the donors, high-throughput TCR beta sequencing was used to judge whether each TCR beta V gene segment behaved as functional or pseudogenic. To study patterns of TCR occurrence, a later analysis re-analyzed previously published TCR beta repertoires from 666 donors and added high-resolution HLA genotyping. The study profiled the T cell repertoires of around 700 subjects by immunosequencing and related them to cytomegalovirus serostatus. Every discovery cohort repertoire had been produced on one sequencing platform. HLA typing covered class I and class II loci at four-digit resolution. Among the roughly 380 genotyped donors, around 81% belonged to the genetic ancestry cluster associated with self-reported Caucasian donors. An early release that covered roughly 600 HLA-typed donors contained approximately 300 gigabases of sequencing data and around 80 million unique TCR sequences. The number of donors typed differed by locus, with roughly 629-640 for A, B, C, DRB1 and DQB1, around 560 for DQA1, approximately 570 for DPA1, and about 450 for DPB1. A separate validation cohort of 100 to 150 different subjects was used in addition to the 666-subject first cohort. Genome-wide SNP genotypes for about 65% of the 666 donors were used in a later genetic analysis, which treated that subset as a discovery cohort. The later analysis used no new phenotypic data to find candidate immune exposures, relying instead on TCR beta sequences and their occurrence across donors. Among 398 genotyped donors of the cohort, an average of about 240,000 unique TCR beta nucleotide sequences was sequenced per donor, of which approximately 18% were non-productive. The study was designed to test whether signatures of past pathogen exposure could be identified by cataloging public T cell receptors. A handful of DR-DQ haplotypes were treated as single units for association and clustering because of strong linkage in the cohort. Donor age, sex, ethnicity and CMV serostatus were compiled alongside the repertoire data. To predict cytomegalovirus infection status, the study combined high-throughput TCR immunosequencing, statistical association of individual TCRs with disease status, and machine learning.

Receptors were amplified or captured by the immunoSEQ multiplex PCR assay. A mixture of 60 forward primers for TCR Vbeta segments and 13 reverse primers for TCR Jbeta segments was used in the multiplex PCR. The CDR3 region of rearranged TCR beta genes was amplified from genomic DNA by a multiplex PCR assay. The amplified TCR beta libraries were sequenced on the Illumina HiSeq System as 87-base-pair reads. The study's own analysis went as follows. A later analysis tallied 75 million to 85 million unique TCR beta chains across the 666 repertoires, and approximately 12 million of those chains were shared by two or more donors. Raw reads were error-corrected and collapsed into unique sequences by a nearest-neighbor algorithm in which closely related sequences were merged to remove PCR and sequencing errors. V, D and J gene segments were assigned by aligning CDR3 sequences to IMGT reference sequences. For a sequence to be retained, at least a six-nucleotide match to both a V gene segment and a J gene segment was required. A rearrangement was called productive if the CDR3 had no stop codons and remained in frame with V and J, and every other rearrangement was called non-productive. Following IMGT convention, CDR3 was defined as the stretch from the second conserved V-encoded cysteine to the conserved J-encoded phenylalanine. Sequences without an unambiguous match to a single V gene segment were excluded from the earlier analysis of a few hundred of the donors. In an earlier analysis of some 590 of the donors, a V segment was called functional when productive rearrangements were above 56.7%, and segregating when the standard deviation between donors exceeded 5%. To diagnose cytomegalovirus status from the catalog of TCR beta chain sequences, a statistical classification framework was built. In a later analysis, V and J genes were assigned by comparing TCR nucleotide sequences against IMGT/GENE-DB human TR gene sequences. The TCRdist pipeline was used in a later analysis to assign CDR3 sequences and most-parsimonious VDJ recombination scenarios. A later analysis defined each TCR beta chain by its CDR3 amino acid sequence plus V-gene family, and excluded reads lacking a unique V-gene family. In a later analysis, 500 to 650 highly shared, low-generation-probability nucleotide sequences were removed to address suspected cross-contamination and a sequencing artifact. In a later analysis, a clonal expansion index was calculated for each public chain from normalized within-repertoire ranks of inferred template counts. In a later analysis, generation probabilities were computed using a VDJ recombination model fitted to out-of-frame rearrangements, and the results were checked against IGoR. In a later analysis, TCR-TCR, TCR-HLA and TCR-CMV co-occurrence was scored with hypergeometric tests, and a repertoire-size bias correction was applied to TCR pairs. A later analysis estimated false discovery rates by permuting HLA or CMV assignments 20 times. In a later analysis, co-occurring TCRs were grouped using DBSCAN, and TCRdist sequence similarity was added for clustering within HLA-allele-positive subsets. For co-occurrence clustering, repertoires with fewer than 30,000 or more than 120,000 public chains were excluded, along with roughly 5 repertoires with anomalous nucleotide sharing. What TCRdb holds here is the immuneACCESS table cut down to in-frame rearrangements. Part of the clones is not present; checked against another copy, under half of the missing clones reflect an unresolved V gene, and the others are unexplained. V and J calls and clone size are given by that table; D and trimming were obtained from the DNA. Counted in this sample were 63,000 or so clones; approximately 79% of them appeared once. Under 3% of the sample lies in the top ten.

CDR1 is given as LGHNA and CDR2 as YNFKEQ, both from the germline V gene. Spanning cysteine to phenylalanine, the CDR3 consists of 16 amino acids. Just CDR3 DNA is preserved here, 48 bases in frame from base 1. V drops 1 base and J drops 2 bases, leaving 11 bases in between. About this clone: What antigen it recognizes has not been identified. Base qualities were left out, and no much larger clone turns up one base away.

The cohort comprised around 700 healthy bone marrow donors. At the time of sampling, all cohort members were nominally healthy, though unrecorded immune exposures were likely present. The donor tested CMV seronegative, placing the donor among the 350 to 400 seronegative members of the cohort. A peripheral blood sample was collected from each donor, and TCR beta sequencing was performed on peripheral blood mononuclear cells. The Qiagen DNeasy Blood Extraction Kit was used to extract genomic DNA from the blood cell samples. Findings and caveats that apply to the study as a whole: In vitro tests confirmed that three of the cytomegalovirus-associated TCR beta chains recognize cytomegalovirus antigens. The classifier was reported to diagnose cytomegalovirus status with high specificity and sensitivity in both the original and validation cohorts. At a false discovery rate of 0.05, a later analysis linked roughly 17,000 TCR beta sequences to specific HLA alleles. A total of some 180 TCR beta chains were listed by the study as associated with cytomegalovirus. Some IMGT-functional V segments, including TRBV6-2 and TRBV6-3, could not be told apart with the 87-base-pair reads, so those segments were excluded. Most CMV-associated TCR beta chains appeared to be HLA-restricted in a later analysis, and the HLA associations seemed to be driven largely by CMV exposure. For the cohort, immune exposure information was limited to CMV serostatus. Because some donors lacked HLA typing at each locus, the association tests relied only on the typed subset. A further reported finding was that TCR beta sequences accurately predicted the HLA-A and HLA-B alleles for most subjects in the first cohort. In a later analysis, several top co-occurrence clusters were reported to appear linked to parvovirus B19, influenza, CMV and Epstein-Barr virus. According to a later genetic analysis, donors in an Asian-associated ancestry cluster had fewer N-insertions in productive TCRs than the roughly 660-donor mean. This cohort had only TCR beta chains sequenced, and the lack of alpha or paired-chain data limited which features could be detected. A cluster of highly shared sequence variants was judged likely to represent a technical artifact of the sequencing pipeline. The authors suggested that the approach could potentially be extended to other disease states and immunological phenotypes. Linkage disequilibrium might explain the correlated functional status among segregating V segments, but an unknown experimental factor could not be excluded. In an earlier analysis of about 600 of the donors, most TCR beta V segments appeared in productive rearrangements about 87% or about 30% of the time, broadly matching IMGT annotations. Over 15 rarely observed V segments, including chromosome 9 orphons, were excluded from the earlier analysis of approximately 600 of the donors because counts were too low. In a later genetic analysis, a missense DCLRE1C variant was associated with V-gene and J-gene trimming of TCR beta chains, and the association was replicated in an independent cohort. A later analysis found that TCR association rates varied across HLA loci, with DRB1 alleles showing the most associated TCRs and HLA-C alleles the fewest. When HLA alleles, especially DR and DQ, strongly co-occurred, TCR associations were difficult to assign to individual alleles. A later analysis found that HLA-associated TCR beta chains were more clonally expanded and had lower generation probabilities than equally common non-associated chains. Most TCR sequences were observed very rarely across donors, whereas some public TCRs were present in many individuals. The presence/absence analyses assumed that sequencing depth was roughly uniform across donors, and that assumption may not be true.

The chain links TRBV4-2 with TRBJ2-2, with the D gene call left open. The source is a woman aged 25 to 39 in good health and CMV-seronegative. What was sequenced was PBMCs. The DNA is TGTGCCAGCAGCCAAGCAGCAGGCACTAACACCGGGGAGCTGTTTTTT. This translates into CASSQAAGTNTGELFF.